The source of this T cell receptor beta chain is a study of blood T cell repertoires in COVID-19. Study details: The United States, Italy and Spain were the sources of the acute and convalescent COVID-19 samples. T cells, B-cell-depleted T cells, or PBMCs supplied cDNA or gDNA.

This clone has only a few counts. Per the original data handling: Reference gene primer amplification yielded estimated nucleated cell counts. Clones were sequenced by immunoSEQ multiplex PCR, and TCRdb holds only the in-frame ones, with some missing. V and J calls and clone size come straight from that table; D and trimming were deduced from the DNA. The sample records about 29,000 clones, 80% to 90% being singletons. With V trimmed by 0 bases and J by 7 bases, 9 bases remained unmatched. The CDR3 contains 16 residues. Germline V gives CDR1 LGHNA, CDR2 YSLEER. This sequence joins TRBV4-3 and TRBJ2-5, with 9 nucleotides matching TRBD2. Sequencing was done on a sample of peripheral blood. The receptor was isolated from a human donor in a cohort sampled during active COVID-19. DNA for the CDR3: TGCGCCAGCAGCCAAGAAAGAAGCGGGGGGTTGGGGACCCAGTACTTC. It specifies CASSQERSGGLGTQYF.